This TCR beta chain is from a study of blood T cell repertoires in COVID-19 (dated by TCRdb to the early 2020s). For the study in its entirety: Samples from collaborators originated in the United States, Italy and Spain and spanned both the acute and convalescent phases of COVID-19. The prospective study material was composed of cDNA or gDNA derived from T cells, B-cell-depleted T cells, or PBMCs. Deeply sampled blood TCRbeta repertoires from subjects exposed to, actively infected with, or recovered from COVID-19 were included in the dataset. The repertoires were released in a freely available public database meant as a resource for research on the immune response to SARS-CoV-2. The samples were drawn from two sources: the first 160 participants of the ongoing ImmuneRACE study, and 1,000 to 1,500 subjects contributed by 6 global collaborators. The sample metadata nearly always contained a de-identified subject ID, COVID-19 status, age in years and sex. Where available, HLA class I and class II types were obtained from metadata supplied by the sample provider rather than from assay-based typing. Broader findings and caveats from the paper: How much clinical and demographic metadata was included differed by source and by participant, and the metadata was provided uncurated.

Via the germline V gene, CDR1 is SNHLY and CDR2 FYNNEI. From the cysteine through the phenylalanine, the CDR3 covers 12 amino acids. Kept here is only the CDR3 DNA, which spans 36 bases and is read in frame from base 1. The junction carries 11 bases between V and J, which are trimmed by 9 bases and 5 bases respectively. Participants in the prospective study were aged roughly 18 to 90 years, lived in about two dozen United States geographic areas, and enrolled through a virtual design. Cohort assignment in the prospective study relied on participant-reported clinical history from a screening survey and a study questionnaire. Each participant in the prospective study had whole blood, serum and a nasopharyngeal or oropharyngeal swab collected by mobile phlebotomists. Prospective study participants could optionally give additional blood draws and questionnaires over an approximately two-month period. Blood samples from the prospective study were shipped frozen or at room temperature prior to DNA extraction.

A few counts support this clone. Its antigen specificity is not known. No much larger clone is present one base from it, and per-base qualities are unavailable. The immunoSEQ Assay, a bias-controlled multiplex PCR, was used to amplify TCRbeta CDR3 regions from genomic DNA. For the original study's pipeline: Within the assay, amplification of reference gene primers was used to estimate how many nucleated cells each sample contained. To quantify the absolute abundance of each unique TCRbeta CDR3 rearrangement, sequence reads were collapsed and filtered. For each sample, productive Simpson clonality was calculated as the square root of Simpson's diversity index across productive rearrangements. Here the immuneACCESS table is served through TCRdb, limited to in-frame sequences with V and J called. Missing clones are a known gap in these copies; in checked studies unresolved V genes cover under half, and the rest lacks a known reason. V and J calls and clone size are copied from that table; D and trimming were computed from the DNA. The sample table shows roughly 250,000 clones, and around 85% are seen once. Jointly, the top ten make up roughly 3.3% of the sample.

This sequence uses TRBV2 and TRBJ2-1; 5 matching bases give a weak D call of TRBD2. The clonotype was recovered from a woman aged 40-49 years with acute COVID-19. Sequenced material: PBMCs or T cells enriched from blood (not recorded which). The nucleotide sequence reads TGTGCCAGAGTCGGGGAAAACAATGAGCAGTTCTTC. Its protein product is CARVGENNEQFF.